This entry is about one T cell receptor beta chain. Its antigen is undetermined. With a much larger clone just one base away, this may be a read error. No conserved phenylalanine or tryptophan is present at the end of the CDR3, so a read error is the likely explanation. The data derive from a study of T cells after yellow fever vaccination. Looking at the study overall: Where fractions had low cell numbers, libraries were prepared from them with the SMART-Seq v4 Ultra Low Input RNA kit.

Notes on the study in general: Among all clonotypes, a small share was observed in both CD4 and CD8 compartments.

V was clipped by 0 bases and J by 3 bases, with 11 bases between them. The length of the CDR3 is 15 residues. In germline, CDR1 is LGHNA, CDR2 YSLEER. TCRdb re-analysed the 5' RACE reads in MiXCR, keeping a single row per CDR3 protein. Counted here are under 200,000 distinct CDR3 sequences, under 7.5% occurring once; the ten biggest clones make up roughly 2.5%. The sequence came from a young man who received the YFV17D yellow fever vaccine. Sequenced here: CD4+ T cells sorted from PBMCs, sampled 5 to 6 days after the first yellow fever vaccination. This chain links TRBV4-3 with TRBJ1-1; D unclear. CDR3 sequence: CASSQEPGEDTEAFS. The CDR3 nucleotides are TGCGCCAGCAGCCAAGAGCCGGGAGAGGACACTGAAGCTTTCTCT.